One and the same sample provided the 18 T cell receptor beta chains below, sequenced in a study of PD-L1 blockade in urothelial cancer. Clones were sequenced by immunoSEQ multiplex PCR, and TCRdb holds only the in-frame ones, with some missing. The table shows roughly 49,000 clones, with about 90% occurring only once. Sequenced material: PBMCs, taken around atezolizumab (anti-PD-L1) treatment. These receptors originate from a man in his sixties with urothelial cancer.

This clone came up once. The chain is built from TRBV18 and TRBJ2-3; D is unresolved. V lost 4 bases, J lost 6 bases, and 17 bases lay in between. Germline V gene data show CDR1 as KGHSH and CDR2 as LQKENI. This CDR3 spans 15 amino acids. Written as DNA, the CDR3 is TGTGCCAGCTCACTTATGGCCCTGAATATGGATACGCAGTATTTT. Encoded protein: CASSLMALNMDTQYF.

The V gene is TRBV2, the J gene TRBJ1-5, with TRBD1 identical over 7 bases. This CDR3 spans 14 amino acids. Germline lookup yields CDR1 SNHLY and CDR2 FYNNEI. Trimming at V came to 6 bases and at J to 6 bases, leaving 8 bases not matched to a gene. The CDR3 nucleotides read TGTGCCAGCAGGGCGGGACAGCAGGGTCAGCCCCAGCATTTT. It yields the protein CASRAGQQGQPQHF. Full variable domain (remainder filled in from reference TRBV2 and TRBJ1-5): EPEVTQTPSHQVTQMGQEVILRCVPISNHLYFYWYRQILGQKVEFLVSFYNNEISEKSEIFDDQFSVERPDGSNFTLKIRSTKLEDSAMYFCASRAGQQGQPQHFGDGTRLSIL.

The CDR3 spells CASSIGDRVTDTQYF. CDR3 nucleotides: TGTGCCAGTAGTATTGGGGACAGGGTCACAGATACGCAGTATTTT. The rearrangement links TRBV19 to TRBJ2-3; 9 bases match TRBD1. The J segment lost 2 bases and the V segment lost 3 bases, leaving 3 bases of the junction unmatched. The CDR3 spans 15 residues. Germline loops: CDR1 LNHDA, CDR2 SQIVND (reference sequence).

J is TRBJ1-6 and V is TRBV9; 7 nucleotides line up with TRBD1. Germline values: CDR1 SGDLS, CDR2 YYNGEE. Losses at the gene ends were 0 bases for V and 9 bases for J; bases not matched to a gene: 6. CDR3 length: 15 amino acids. CDR3 sequence reads: CASSVAGRGFSPLHF. CDR3 DNA sequence: TGTGCCAGCAGCGTAGCGGGCAGGGGGTTTTCACCCCTCCACTTT. Full variable domain (rest looked up from reference TRBV9 and TRBJ1-6): DSGVTQTPKHLITATGQRVTLRCSPRSGDLSVYWYQQSLDQGLQFLIQYYNGEERAKGNILERFSAQQFPDLHSELNLSSLELGDSALYFCASSVAGRGFSPLHFGNGTRLTVT.

This rearrangement joins TRBV11-1 to TRBJ2-7; 10 bases agree with TRBD2. After removal of 0 bases from V and 2 bases from J, the junction contained 4 bases not matched to a gene. CDR1 is SGHAT and CDR2 is FQDESV in the germline V gene (reference sequence). The CDR3 has 16 residues. The CDR3 sequence: CASSLAGTSGAYEQYF. The CDR3 nucleotides are TGTGCCAGCAGCTTAGCCGGAACTAGCGGGGCCTACGAGCAGTACTTC.

The V gene is TRBV4-1, the J gene TRBJ2-5; D unresolved. V lost 4 bases, J lost 4 bases, and 10 bases lay in between. Germline CDR1 MGHRA, CDR2 YSYEKL. The CDR3 runs to 13 residues. The CDR3 sequence: CASSRGGLETQYF. In DNA, the CDR3 is TGCGCCAGCAGCCGAGGTGGATTAGAGACCCAGTACTTC.

This chain joins TRBV5-1 and TRBJ2-5; maybe TRBD2 (6 bases). The V end was cut by 4 bases, the J end by 5 bases, with 21 bases between. Germline loops: CDR1 SGHRS, CDR2 YFSETQ. The CDR3 is made up of 16 amino acids. CDR3 nucleotide sequence: TGCGCCAGCAGCCTGGAACTAGCACTTATGGCGGAGACCCAGTACTTC. This sequence encodes CASSLELALMAETQYF.

As to this clone: This CDR3 is also generated by other DNA sequences in the sample. The V and J genes are TRBV5-1 and TRBJ2-1; D perhaps matches TRBD1 (5 bases). The CDR3 loop spans 16 amino acids. The V and J ends lost 0 bases and 0 bases respectively, with 10 bases between them. Per germline, CDR1 SGHRS and CDR2 YFSETQ. The CDR3 bases are TGCGCCAGCAGCTTGGACAGGCAAAGCTCCTACAATGAGCAGTTCTTC. It codes for CASSLDRQSSYNEQFF.

The chain recombines TRBV5-8 with TRBJ1-1; D remains unclear. CDR3 length: 14 amino acids. Per the germline V gene, CDR1 is SGHTS and CDR2 is YDEGEE. Trimming took 2 bases from V and 8 from J, leaving 16 bases between them. This CDR3 reads CASSFEAGASEAFF. Here the CDR3 DNA reads TGTGCCAGCAGCTTCGAGGCCGGAGCCTCAGAAGCTTTCTTT.

The CDR3 here is CASSPGTNLLETQYF. The CDR3 nucleotides are TGTGCCAGCAGCCCAGGGACTAATCTCCTCGAGACCCAGTACTTC. The rearrangement links TRBV4-2 to TRBJ2-5; TRBD2 matches 7 bases. Germline V gives CDR1 LGHNA, CDR2 YNFKEQ. The V gene end was trimmed by 4 bases and the J gene end by 5 bases; junction bases not matched to a gene: 10. The CDR3 contains 15 residues.

With respect to this clone: This CDR3 is missing its conserved last phenylalanine or tryptophan, likely due to a read error. It is unclear where the CDR3 begins or ends on the DNA, so no DNA is shown, and the CDR3 is as TCRdb lists it. The chain has TRBV6-4 and TRBJ1-3. The CDR3 length is 10 residues, termini included. Germline assignment: CDR1 MRHNA and CDR2 SNTAGT. The CDR3 loop is CATLWGTPPM.

This chain connects TRBV11-3 to TRBJ2-7, with 7 bases fitting TRBD1. Germline V gene data show CDR1 as SGHNT and CDR2 as YENEEA. The length of the CDR3 is 15 residues. The J segment lost 0 bases and the V segment lost 2 bases, leaving 4 bases of the junction unmatched. The CDR3 loop is CASSLRGTDSYEQYF. Written as DNA, the CDR3 is TGTGCCAGCAGCTTAAGGGGGACAGACTCCTACGAGCAGTACTTC. Complete variable domain (other parts from reference TRBV11-3 and TRBJ2-7): EAGVVQSPRYKIIEKKQPVAFWCNPISGHNTLYWYLQNLGQGPELLIRYENEEAVDDSQLPKDRFSAERLKGVDSTLKIQPAELGDSAVYLCASSLRGTDSYEQYFGPGTRLTVT.

CDR3 bases: TGTGCCAGCAGCCTTGACAGGGGTAGGCAGCCCCAGCATTTT. Translation gives CASSLDRGRQPQHF. This chain uses TRBV7-2 with TRBJ1-5, with 8 bases lining up with TRBD1. The CDR3 consists of 14 residues. Germline CDR1 reads SGHTA; CDR2 reads FQGNSA. V lost 5 bases to trimming and J lost 7 bases; unmatched junction nucleotides: 7.

The V gene is TRBV5-6, the J gene TRBJ2-7, with D hard to call. V gave up 2 bases and J gave up 6 bases, with 6 bases separating them. The germline CDR1 and CDR2 sequences are SGHDT and YYEEEE. This CDR3 comprises 11 residues. CDR3 region: CASSFSSEQYF. DNA of the CDR3: TGTGCCAGCAGCTTTTCTTCCGAGCAGTACTTC.

The chain has TRBV19 and TRBJ1-5, with 10 bases that match TRBD1. This CDR3 has 15 residues. The germline CDR1 and CDR2 sequences are LNHDA and SQIVND (reference sequence). V lost 6 bases and J lost 4; bases outside the gene matches: 6. The CDR3 protein is CASRTRQGANQPQHF. The CDR3 DNA follows: TGTGCCAGTAGAACCAGACAGGGGGCAAATCAGCCCCAGCATTTT.

V is TRBV19 and J is TRBJ1-4; D possibly corresponds to TRBD1 (5 bases). Germline lookup yields CDR1 LNHDA and CDR2 SQIVND (reference sequence). This CDR3 has 15 residues. With 5 bases removed from V and 5 bases from J, the gap between germline ends came to 15 bases. The CDR3 sequence is CASSEPGLQNEKLFF. Here the CDR3 DNA reads TGTGCCAGTAGTGAACCGGGACTGCAAAATGAAAAACTGTTTTTT.

The V call is TRBV4-1, the J call TRBJ2-3, with 7 positions matching TRBD2. The CDR3 is 16 amino acids. The V gene end was trimmed by 4 bases and the J gene end by 6 bases; junction bases not matched to a gene: 13. Germline V gene lookup returns CDR1 MGHRA and CDR2 YSYEKL. CDR3 sequence (DNA): TGCGCCAGCAGCCCCTCTATTGGGCGGGGGATGGATACGCAGTATTTT. Translating it yields CASSPSIGRGMDTQYF.

This chain joins TRBV7-3 and TRBJ2-1; 8 bases agree with TRBD2. With V trimmed by 5 bases and J by 7 bases, 10 bases remained unmatched. The CDR3 spans 15 residues. The V gene's germline CDR1 is SGHTA and CDR2 FQGTGA. The CDR3 DNA reads as TGTGCCAGCAGCCCCGGGGGGGCCTTGGGAAATGAGCAGTTCTTC. Protein product: CASSPGGALGNEQFF. Using reference TRBV7-3 and TRBJ2-1 for the parts outside the CDR3, the full variable domain is GAGVSQTPSNKVTEKGKYVELRCDPISGHTALYWYRQSLGQGPEFLIYFQGTGAADDSGLPNDRFFAVRPEGSVSTLKIQRTERGDSAVYLCASSPGGALGNEQFFGPGTRLTVL.